The sequence of this TCR beta chain was determined in a study of cytomegalovirus exposure and HLA in healthy donors. Findings of the study overall: The study designated about 180 TCR beta chains cytomegalovirus-associated. Trimming of TCR beta V- and J-genes showed a link, identified in a later analysis, to a missense DCLRE1C variant.

In germline, CDR1 is MNHNS, CDR2 SASEGT. Trimming took 3 bases from V and 6 from J, leaving 14 bases between them. The CDR3 extends over 15 amino acids. With respect to this clone: Its cognate antigen is unknown.

PCR primers comprised 60 Vbeta and 13 Jbeta primers. TCRdb's copy holds only in-frame clones and misses some; the assay was immunoSEQ multiplex PCR. The table shows about 160,000 clones, with around 83% occurring only once. Although they were nominally healthy when sampled, donors likely had unrecorded immune exposures. The J gene is TRBJ2-2, the V gene TRBV6-1; weak D call: TRBD2 (7 bases). The TCR was taken from a man younger than 30 in good health and CMV-seropositive. The sequenced material came from PBMCs. The CDR3 DNA is TGTGCCAGCAGTGATGGGGGGGGCCAAGCCGGGGAGCTGTTTTTT. Its protein product is CASSDGGGQAGELFF.